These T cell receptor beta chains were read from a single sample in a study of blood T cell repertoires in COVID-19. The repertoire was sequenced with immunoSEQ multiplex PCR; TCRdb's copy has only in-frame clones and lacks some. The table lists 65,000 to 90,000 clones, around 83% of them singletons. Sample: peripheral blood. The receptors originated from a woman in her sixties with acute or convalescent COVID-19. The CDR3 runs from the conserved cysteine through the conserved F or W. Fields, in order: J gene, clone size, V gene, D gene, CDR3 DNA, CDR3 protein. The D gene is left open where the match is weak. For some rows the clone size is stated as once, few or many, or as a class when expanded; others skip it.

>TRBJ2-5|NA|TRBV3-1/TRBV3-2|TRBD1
TGTGCCAGCAGCCTACAGTGGACAGGGACGGGTGACCAGTACTTC
CASSLQWTGTGDQYF
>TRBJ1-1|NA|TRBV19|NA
TGTGCCAGTAGTACTCCCGGTGGAGGCCTGAACACTGAAGCTTTCTTT
CASSTPGGGLNTEAFF
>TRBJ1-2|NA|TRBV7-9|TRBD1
TGTGCCAGCAGCTTCCGGGACAGCCTCTATGGCTACACCTTC
CASSFRDSLYGYTF
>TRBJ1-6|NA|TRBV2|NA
TGTGCCAGCAGAGAACGGTATTCACCCCTCCACTTT
CASRERYSPLHF
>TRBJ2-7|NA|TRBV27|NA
TGTGCCAGCAGTCCGGGAGACCCTGGCTCCTACGAGCAGTACTTC
CASSPGDPGSYEQYF
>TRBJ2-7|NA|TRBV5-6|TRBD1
TGTGCCAGCATGACAGGGGGGTACGAGCAGTACTTC
CASMTGGYEQYF
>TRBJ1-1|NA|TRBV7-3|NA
TGTGCCAGCAGCTTTGGGGCCCCCGGCACTGAAGCTTTCTTT
CASSFGAPGTEAFF
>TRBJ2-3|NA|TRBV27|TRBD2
TGTGCCAGCAGTCTAACTAGCGGGGGTTCAGATACGCAGTATTTT
CASSLTSGGSDTQYF
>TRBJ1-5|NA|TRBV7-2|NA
TGTGCCAGCAGCTCCTACGACAGTCTGGATCAGCCCCAGCATTTT
CASSSYDSLDQPQHF
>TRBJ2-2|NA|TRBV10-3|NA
TGTGCCATCAGTGAGTCGTCGGGAACCGGGGAGCTGTTTTTT
CAISESSGTGELFF
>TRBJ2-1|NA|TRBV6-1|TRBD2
TGTGCCAGCAGTGAATGGAGCGGGGGGGGCGACAATGAGCAGTTCTTC
CASSEWSGGGDNEQFF
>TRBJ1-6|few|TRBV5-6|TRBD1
TGTGCCAGCACCATTGGGGGGACAGGGAATTCACCCCTCCACTTT
CASTIGGTGNSPLHF
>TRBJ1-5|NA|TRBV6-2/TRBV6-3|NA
TGTGCCAGCAGTTACTCGCGGCCCAGTGGGCCCCAGCATTTT
CASSYSRPSGPQHF
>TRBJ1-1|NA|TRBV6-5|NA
TGTGCCAGCAGCTTCGGGGGGAACACTGAAGCTTTCTTT
CASSFGGNTEAFF
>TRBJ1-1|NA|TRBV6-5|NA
TGTGCCAGCCGGTCGGAGGGTAGGACTGAAGCTTTCTTT
CASRSEGRTEAFF
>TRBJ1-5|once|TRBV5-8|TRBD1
TGTGCCAGCAGCTTGGGGGACAGGGGCAATCAGCCCCAGCATTTT
CASSLGDRGNQPQHF
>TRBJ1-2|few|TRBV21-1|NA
TGTGCCAGCAGAAAAAGGCACAGGGGAGTTGGTGGCTACACCTTC
CASRKRHRGVGGYTF
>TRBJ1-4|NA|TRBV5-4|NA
TGTGCCAGCAGCGGCGGGACGGCGAGCGGGGAAAAACTGTTTTTT
CASSGGTASGEKLFF
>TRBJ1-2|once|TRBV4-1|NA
TGCGCCAGCAGCCAGCGTTCGGGGGACGACTACACCTTC
CASSQRSGDDYTF
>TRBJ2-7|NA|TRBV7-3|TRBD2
TGTGCCAGCAGCTTTGACGCGGGGGGCGAGCAGTACTTC
CASSFDAGGEQYF
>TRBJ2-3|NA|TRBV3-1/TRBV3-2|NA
TGTGCCAGCAGCCAAGAATATACGGACTCGCAGTATTTT
CASSQEYTDSQYF
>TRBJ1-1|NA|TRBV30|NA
TGTGCCTGGAGTGTAGCCCACGTAAACACTGAAGCTTTCTTT
CAWSVAHVNTEAFF
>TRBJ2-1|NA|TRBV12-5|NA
TGTGCTAGTGGTTTGGGGGAGAGCTCCTACAATGAGCAGTTCTTC
CASGLGESSYNEQFF
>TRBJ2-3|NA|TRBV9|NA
TGTGCCAGCAGCGATTCTCTCGGGAAAACAGATACGCAGTATTTT
CASSDSLGKTDTQYF
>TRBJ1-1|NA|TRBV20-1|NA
TGCAGTGCCCACATGAACACTGAAGCTTTCTTT
CSAHMNTEAFF
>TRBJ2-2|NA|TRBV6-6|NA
TGTGCCAGCAGCATGGGGAGAGGACCGAACACCGGGGAGCTGTTTTTT
CASSMGRGPNTGELFF
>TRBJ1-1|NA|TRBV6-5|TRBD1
TGTGCCAGCAGTTACGTAGCCGGACAGGGGAACACTGAAGCTTTCTTT
CASSYVAGQGNTEAFF
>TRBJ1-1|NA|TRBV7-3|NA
TGTGCCAGCAGCTCTCAGGGAGGGGGCACTGAAGCTTTCTTT
CASSSQGGGTEAFF
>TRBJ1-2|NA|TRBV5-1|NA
TGCGCCAGCAGTTCCCTGACAGCCAACTATGGCTACACCTTC
CASSSLTANYGYTF
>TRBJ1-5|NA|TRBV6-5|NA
TGTGCCAGCAGGTCCACTATCCTTTCCAATCAGCCCCAGCATTTT
CASRSTILSNQPQHF
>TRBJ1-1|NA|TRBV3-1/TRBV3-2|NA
TGTGCCAGCAGCCTCCGGACGGGGGGGGTAAACACTGAAGCTTTCTTT
CASSLRTGGVNTEAFF
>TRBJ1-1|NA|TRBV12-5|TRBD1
TGTGCTAGTGGTCCCCGGACAGGGGGCTTGAACACTGAAGCTTTCTTT
CASGPRTGGLNTEAFF
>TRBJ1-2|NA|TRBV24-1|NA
TGTGCCACCAGTGATTTGAACAGGCGGGACGAGGGCTACACCTTC
CATSDLNRRDEGYTF
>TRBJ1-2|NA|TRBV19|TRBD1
TGTGCCAGTAAGATAGGACAGGGAGACGGCTACACCTTC
CASKIGQGDGYTF
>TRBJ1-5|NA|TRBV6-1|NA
TGTGCCAGCAGTGAAGTCGGGACAAATAGCAATCAGCCCCAGCATTTT
CASSEVGTNSNQPQHF
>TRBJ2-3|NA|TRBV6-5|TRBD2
TGTGCCAGCAGTTCGGGGGGTAGCACAGATACGCAGTATTTT
CASSSGGSTDTQYF
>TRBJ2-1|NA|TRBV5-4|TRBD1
TGTGCCAGCAGCCCTACCCGGACAGGGTACAATGAGCAGTTCTTC
CASSPTRTGYNEQFF
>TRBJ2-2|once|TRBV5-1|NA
TGCGCCAGCAGCTTCACCCAGGGCACCGGGGAGCTGTTTTTT
CASSFTQGTGELFF
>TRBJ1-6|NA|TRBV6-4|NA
TGTGCCACCCGACTGAGCTCCTATAATTCACCCCTCCACTTT
CATRLSSYNSPLHF
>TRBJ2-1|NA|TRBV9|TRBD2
TGTGCCAGCAGCGTTCCGGCTAGCGGGGGCAATGAGCAGTTCTTC
CASSVPASGGNEQFF
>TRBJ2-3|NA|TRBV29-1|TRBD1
TGCAGCGTTGACACGGGACAGGGCTTTCCCACAGATACGCAGTATTTT
CSVDTGQGFPTDTQYF
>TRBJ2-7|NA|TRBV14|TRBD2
TGTGCCAGCAGCCTTTGGGGGGGCTACGAGCAGTACTTC
CASSLWGGYEQYF
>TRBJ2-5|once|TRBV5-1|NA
TGCGCCAGCAGCTTACCTCCGGCGGTGACCCAGTACTTC
CASSLPPAVTQYF
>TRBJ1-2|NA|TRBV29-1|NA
TGCAGCGTTGAAGATCGCAGGGTCGATTTTGGCTACACCTTC
CSVEDRRVDFGYTF
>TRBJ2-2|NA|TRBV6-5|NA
TGTGCCAGCAGGGACAGTAACACCGGGGAGCTGTTTTTT
CASRDSNTGELFF
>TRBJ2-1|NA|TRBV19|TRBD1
TGTGCCAGTACTTATCGGGGACAGGGGGCCTACAATGAGCAGTTCTTC
CASTYRGQGAYNEQFF
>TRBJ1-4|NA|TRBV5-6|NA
TGTGCCAGCAGCTCCACCAGGGTAGGGGAAAAACTGTTTTTT
CASSSTRVGEKLFF
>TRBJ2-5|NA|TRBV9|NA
TGTGCCAGCAGCGTGGGCTGGGAGGCCCAGTACTTC
CASSVGWEAQYF
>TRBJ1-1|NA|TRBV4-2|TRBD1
TGTGCCAGCAGTAATCAGGCAGGGGGCACGGCGAACACTGAAGCTTTCTTT
CASSNQAGGTANTEAFF
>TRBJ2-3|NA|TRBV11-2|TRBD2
TGTGCCAGCAGCTTAGATGGACGGGGGGGCACAGATACGCAGTATTTT
CASSLDGRGGTDTQYF
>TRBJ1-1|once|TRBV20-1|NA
TGCAGTGCACCCCGTAGCACTGAAGCTTTCTTT
CSAPRSTEAFF
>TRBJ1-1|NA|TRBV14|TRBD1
TGTGCCAGCAGCCAGAAAGACAGGGGGTTCGCTGAAGCTTTCTTT
CASSQKDRGFAEAFF